A few counts support the clone carrying this T cell receptor beta chain. Its target is not known. This entry is derived from a study of CD8 T cells in ankylosing spondylitis. CDR3 length: 17 amino acids. V dropped 1 base and J dropped 3; count of bases not matched to a gene: 5. Germline loops: CDR1 SGHRS, CDR2 YFSETQ. Study-level findings and limits: The study looked at matched synovial fluid samples from ankylosing spondylitis patients. Disease-linked clones were reported to be significantly enriched there.

As the method for making TCR beta libraries, quantitative 5'-RACE with molecular barcodes was used. Via MiXCR, TCRdb re-called the 5' RACE reads, giving one row per CDR3 protein. Among some 200,000 distinct CDR3 sequences listed, about 13% were seen once. The material sequenced was blood, either unsorted or a sorted T cell fraction (not recorded which). This clonotype originated in a male donor with ankylosing spondylitis or in good health (not recorded which). The chain has TRBV5-1 and TRBJ2-2; 11 nucleotides align to TRBD1. The DNA for the CDR3 is TGCGCCAGCAGCTTGCGGACAGGGGGCGCCTACACCGGGGAGCTGTTTTTT. This encodes CASSLRTGGAYTGELFF.